The next 13 T cell receptor beta chains were all read from a single sample in a study of control samples from healthy donors and cancer patients. The protocol was immunoSEQ multiplex PCR, while the TCRdb copy is restricted to in-frame clones and leaves out a portion. The table records approximately 130,000 clones, more than 75% of them present only once. Sequences were obtained from blood. Receptors originate from a man aged 30 to 45 in good health.

This chain connects TRBV30 to TRBJ1-2; 12 nucleotides match TRBD1. This CDR3 contains 15 residues. The ends lost 1 base at V and 4 bases at J; junction bases unmatched: 4. Germline V CDR1 and CDR2: GTSNPN, SVGIG (reference sequence). CDR3 in amino acids: CAWSAGTGGLYGYTF. The CDR3 DNA follows: TGTGCCTGGAGTGCCGGGACAGGGGGCCTCTATGGCTACACCTTC.

This chain connects TRBV27 to TRBJ1-6; D gene ambiguous. Germline V gene data show CDR1 as MNHEY and CDR2 as SMNVEV (reference sequence). The CDR3 has 15 amino acids. V lost 7 bases and J 9 bases, leaving 19 bases between the germline ends. The CDR3 spells CASTSRSEGISPLHF. The CDR3 nucleotides read TGTGCCAGCACTTCACGATCAGAGGGAATTTCACCCCTCCACTTT.

The chain combines TRBV15 with TRBJ2-7; D uncertain. V dropped 3 bases and J dropped 3 bases, with 12 bases sitting between them. The germline V gene has CDR1 LNHNV and CDR2 YYDKDF (reference sequence). This CDR3 region has 14 residues. This CDR3 reads CATSRLPPDYEQYF. The DNA of the CDR3 is TGTGCCACCAGCAGGCTCCCACCGGACTACGAGCAGTACTTC.

The rearrangement joins TRBV6-5 to TRBJ1-1; D perhaps matches TRBD1 (5 bases). The length of the CDR3 is 14 residues. V was shortened by 7 bases and J by 4 bases, with 16 bases between the two germline ends. Germline V gene data show CDR1 as MNHEY and CDR2 as SVGAGI. CDR3 in amino acids: CASITGHLLTEAFF. The CDR3 coding sequence is TGTGCCAGCATTACCGGACACCTACTCACTGAAGCTTTCTTT.

This chain connects TRBV5-1 to TRBJ1-1; D call uncertain. CDR1 is SGHRS and CDR2 is YFSETQ in the germline V gene. Trimming shortened V by 1 base and J by 4 bases, and 8 bases separated the two germline ends. The CDR3 is 13 amino acids. Here the CDR3 reads CASSLYAGTEAFF. In DNA, the CDR3 is TGCGCCAGCAGCTTGTATGCGGGCACTGAAGCTTTCTTT.

The rearrangement links TRBV6-5 to TRBJ1-2, with 10 bases lining up with TRBD1. Losses at the gene ends were 7 bases for V and 7 bases for J; bases not matched to a gene: 12. The germline CDR1 and CDR2 sequences are MNHEY and SVGAGI. The CDR3 totals 15 residues. The CDR3 sequence: CASTLGQDRGSGYTF. Written as DNA, the CDR3 is TGTGCCAGCACCCTCGGGCAGGACAGGGGGTCTGGCTACACCTTC.

The chain has TRBV18 and TRBJ2-5; D uncertain. The length of the CDR3 is 13 residues. CDR1 is KGHSH, CDR2 LQKENI, per germline. The germline V and J ends were trimmed by 5 bases and 0 bases, with 7 bases remaining between them. The chain's CDR3 is CASSNGHQETQYF. CDR3 nucleotide sequence: TGTGCCAGCTCAAATGGACACCAAGAGACCCAGTACTTC.

V gene TRBV4-2 combines with J gene TRBJ1-1, with 8 positions matching TRBD1. The CDR3 is 16 residues long. Trimming took 4 bases from V and 0 from J; bases not matched to a gene: 7. CDR1 is LGHNA, CDR2 YNFKEQ, per germline. For the CDR3, the DNA is TGTGCCAGCAGCCTTGGACAGGGTCCCATGAACACTGAAGCTTTCTTT. As protein: CASSLGQGPMNTEAFF.

This clone has more than one count but fewer than ten. This rearrangement joins TRBV19 to TRBJ1-3; no clear D. Germline CDR1 LNHDA, CDR2 SQIVND (reference sequence). The CDR3 is 16 amino acids. The germline V and J ends were trimmed by 7 bases and 0 bases, with 16 bases remaining between them. The CDR3 reads CASTSWQAISGNTIYF. The CDR3 bases are TGTGCCAGTACTTCCTGGCAGGCGATCTCTGGAAACACCATATATTTT.

The chain uses TRBV15 and TRBJ1-4, with a tentative D call TRBD1 (6 bases). The CDR3 runs to 16 residues. Per germline, CDR1 LNHNV and CDR2 YYDKDF (reference sequence). V lost 1 base to trimming and J lost 0 bases, with 9 bases between them. CDR3 sequence reads: CATSRGGGATNEKLFF. CDR3 coding DNA: TGTGCCACCAGCAGAGGAGGGGGAGCAACTAATGAAAAACTGTTTTTT.

The V gene is TRBV29-1, the J gene TRBJ1-4; D might be TRBD1 (5 bases). The CDR3 consists of 12 residues. V gave up 7 bases and J gave up 7 bases, with 13 bases separating them. Germline-derived CDR1 and CDR2 are SQVTM and ANQGSEA. CDR3 residues: CSGLGGPEKLFF. CDR3 in DNA: TGCAGCGGTCTGGGGGGTCCTGAAAAACTGTTTTTT.

The chain recombines TRBV2 with TRBJ1-4; D remains unclear. CDR3 length: 14 amino acids. CDR1 and CDR2 from the germline V gene are SNHLY and FYNNEI. V gave up 7 bases and J gave up 7 bases, with 16 bases separating them. The CDR3 reads CASKSLPGIEKLFF. The CDR3 nucleotides are TGTGCCAGCAAATCGCTCCCGGGGATTGAAAAACTGTTTTTT.

The chain employs TRBV11-2 and TRBJ2-1; D may match TRBD1 or TRBD2 (5 bases each). The CDR3 length is 15 residues. V lost 1 base to trimming and J lost 0 bases, with 7 bases between them. CDR1 is SGHAT and CDR2 is FQNNGV in the germline V gene. The chain's CDR3 is CASSLGGSSYNEQFF. CDR3 DNA: TGTGCCAGCAGCTTAGGGGGGAGCTCCTACAATGAGCAGTTCTTC.